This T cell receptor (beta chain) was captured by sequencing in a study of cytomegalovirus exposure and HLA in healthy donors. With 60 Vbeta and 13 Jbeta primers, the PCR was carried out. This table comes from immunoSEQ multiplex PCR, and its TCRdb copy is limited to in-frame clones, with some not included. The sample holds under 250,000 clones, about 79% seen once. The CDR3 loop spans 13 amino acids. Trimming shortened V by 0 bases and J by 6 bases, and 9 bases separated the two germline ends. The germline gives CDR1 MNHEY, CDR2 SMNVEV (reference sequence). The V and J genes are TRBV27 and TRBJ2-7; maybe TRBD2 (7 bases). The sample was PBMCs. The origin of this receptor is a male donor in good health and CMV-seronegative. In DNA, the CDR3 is TGTGCCAGCAGTTTATCGGGGGGGCGCGAGCAGTACTTC. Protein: CASSLSGGREQYF.